The T cell receptor beta chain described here comes from a study of OX40 agonist ivuxolimab in advanced cancers. CDR3 length: 13 amino acids. CDR1 SGHRS and CDR2 YFSETQ come from the germline V gene. V lost 2 bases and J lost 8; bases outside the gene matches: 6. TCRdb keeps only in-frame clones here, not all; method: immunoSEQ multiplex PCR. The table has some 68,000 clones, around 90% seen once; the top ten hold under 1.1%. The TCR comes from an adult with an advanced solid tumor such as melanoma, head and neck, liver or kidney cancer. The chain employs TRBV5-1 and TRBJ1-2; TRBD1 aligns across 7 bases. The specimen comprised CD4+ or CD8+ T cells sorted from blood, sampled in a trial of the OX40 agonist ivuxolimab. The CDR3 here is CASSFQGEGGYTF. The CDR3 DNA sequence: TGCGCCAGCAGCTTTCAGGGGGAGGGAGGCTACACCTTC.